A single sample gave rise to the 22 T cell receptor beta chains below, sequenced in a study of vaccination effects on CD4 cells after COVID-19. Isolating CD4+ T cells followed more than eight days of culture. No antigen has been identified for these receptors. Here immunoSEQ multiplex PCR was the method, and the copy in TCRdb shows in-frame clones only, minus some. The data contain over 45,000 clones, about 74% of them seen just once; the ten biggest clones take up approximately 3%. The sample was CD4+ T cells from PBMCs cultured without peptide, taken before COVID-19 vaccination. The receptor source for this set is a human donor who received a COVID-19 vaccine.

The V gene is TRBV24-1, the J gene TRBJ1-2, with no clear D. This CDR3 has 11 residues. With 3 bases removed from V and 8 bases from J, the gap between germline ends came to 6 bases. Germline-derived CDR1 and CDR2 are KGHDR and SFDVKD. The CDR3 region has the DNA TGTGCCACCAGTGATCCGGGGGGCTACACCTTC. This encodes CATSDPGGYTF.

This rearrangement joins TRBV24-1 to TRBJ2-3; D is possibly TRBD1 (6 bases). The germline CDR1 and CDR2 sequences are KGHDR and SFDVKD. The V and J ends lost 4 bases and 0 bases respectively, with 22 bases between them. The CDR3 contains 19 residues. The CDR3 sequence: CATSDPFSQGLGSTDTQYF. CDR3 coding DNA: TGTGCCACCAGTGACCCCTTCTCTCAGGGGTTGGGTAGCACAGATACGCAGTATTTT.

This CDR3 is CASSWGSRQGNYGYTF. Here the CDR3 DNA reads TGTGCCAGCAGCTGGGGCTCGAGACAGGGGAATTATGGCTACACCTTC. The rearrangement joins TRBV5-4 to TRBJ1-2; 8 positions agree with TRBD1. V shed 3 bases, J shed 5 bases, and the junction held 12 bases outside the gene matches. The CDR3 covers 16 residues. CDR1 SGHNT and CDR2 YYREEE come from the germline V gene (reference sequence). The complete variable domain, with remaining parts taken from reference TRBV5-4 and TRBJ1-2, reads ETGVTQSPTHLIKTRGQQVTLRCSSQSGHNTVSWYQQALGQGPQFIFQYYREEENGRGNFPPRFSGLQFPNYSSELNVNALELDDSALYLCASSWGSRQGNYGYTFGSGTRLTVV.

This rearrangement joins TRBV6-5 to TRBJ2-2, with D perhaps TRBD1 or TRBD2 (6 bases each). The germline V gene encodes CDR1 MNHEY and CDR2 SVGAGI. The CDR3 has 12 amino acids. V lost 9 bases and J 7 bases, leaving 12 bases between the germline ends. This chain's CDR3 is CASKGGYGELFF. In DNA, the CDR3 is TGTGCCAGTAAAGGGGGGTACGGGGAGCTGTTTTTT.

V is TRBV20-1 and J is TRBJ1-2; D not certain. Per germline, CDR1 DFQATT and CDR2 SNEGSKA (reference sequence). This CDR3 spans 11 amino acids. The V gene lost 4 bases and the J gene lost 2 bases, with 5 bases spanning the gap. Here the CDR3 reads CSAIENYGYTF. The CDR3 coding sequence is TGCAGTGCTATTGAGAACTATGGCTACACCTTC.

This chain connects TRBV5-1 to TRBJ2-5; 7 positions agree with TRBD1. CDR3 size: 15 residues. CDR1 is SGHRS, CDR2 YFSETQ, per germline. With V trimmed by 5 bases and J by 2 bases, 9 bases remained unmatched. The CDR3 protein is CASRSSGQAQETQYF. The DNA of the CDR3 is TGCGCCAGCAGGTCGTCCGGACAGGCACAAGAGACCCAGTACTTC. Combining the CDR3 with reference TRBV5-1 and TRBJ2-5 gives the whole variable domain KAGVTQTPRYLIKTRGQQVTLSCSPISGHRSVSWYQQTPGQGLQFLFEYFSETQRNKGNFPGRFSGRQFSNSRSEMNVSTLELGDSALYLCASRSSGQAQETQYFGPGTRLLVL.

This sequence joins TRBV12-5 and TRBJ1-5; TRBD1 agrees at 9 bases. J gave up 0 bases and V 5 bases, and 8 bases lay outside the gene matches. The CDR3 runs 17 residues. Germline lookup yields CDR1 LGHNT and CDR2 FRNRAP. The CDR3 coding sequence is TGTGCTAGTGGTGACCCCACAGGGGGCTCTAGCAATCAGCCCCAGCATTTT. Amino acid sequence: CASGDPTGGSSNQPQHF.

This clone was observed a handful of times. The V and J genes are TRBV7-6 and TRBJ1-1, with D unresolved. The CDR3 extends over 13 amino acids. Trimming cost V 8 bases and J 1 base, with 11 bases left between them. Germline V gene lookup returns CDR1 SGHVS and CDR2 FNYEAQ. This CDR3 reads CASSRVRNTEAFF. The CDR3, as DNA: TGTGCCAGCTCTAGAGTTCGGAACACTGAAGCTTTCTTT.

The chain uses TRBV9 and TRBJ2-7; 9 bases map to TRBD2. The CDR3 extends over 17 amino acids. The J segment lost 3 bases and the V segment lost 3 bases, leaving 13 bases of the junction unmatched. Looked up from germline, CDR1 is SGDLS and CDR2 is YYNGEE. DNA for the CDR3: TGTGCCAGCAGCGCCCCCTGGGGGCTAGCGGGACTCTACGAGCAGTACGTC. This codes for CASSAPWGLAGLYEQYV.

V is TRBV5-1 and J is TRBJ1-1; 8 nucleotides line up with TRBD1. This CDR3 has 13 amino acids. Losses at the gene ends were 6 bases for V and 2 bases for J; bases not matched to a gene: 3. From germline, CDR1 is SGHRS and CDR2 YFSETQ. CDR3 nucleotides: TGCGCCAGCACCGACAGGGGTAACACTGAAGCTTTCTTT. This translates into CASTDRGNTEAFF.

The CDR3 region is CASRRLAGGSETQYF. DNA for the CDR3: TGCGCCAGCAGACGACTAGCGGGGGGGAGTGAGACCCAGTACTTC. The chain joins TRBV10-2 to TRBJ2-5; 14 positions agree with TRBD2. Germline V gene sequence: CDR1 WSHSY, CDR2 SAAADI. V trimming: 6 bases; J trimming: 5 bases; junction bases outside the gene matches: 5. There are 15 residues in the CDR3.

The chain joins TRBV9 to TRBJ1-3; TRBD1 might be the D (5 bases). V was clipped by 0 bases and J by 2 bases, with 12 bases between them. CDR3 length: 16 amino acids. Germline V gene lookup returns CDR1 SGDLS and CDR2 YYNGEE. The CDR3 region has the DNA TGTGCCAGCAGCGTAGCTCATCAGGGACCTGGAAACACCATATATTTT. It translates to CASSVAHQGPGNTIYF.

The chain couples TRBV2 to TRBJ2-5; 8 nucleotides align to TRBD2. The CDR3 sequence is 14 residues long. Germline CDR1 SNHLY, CDR2 FYNNEI. V shed 4 bases and J 3 bases; nucleotides not matched to a gene: 4. The CDR3 DNA sequence: TGTGCCAGCAGTGTTCGGCGGGGGGAAGAGACCCAGTACTTC. Its protein product is CASSVRRGEETQYF.

The genes are TRBV10-2 and TRBJ1-5; D not certain. The CDR3 runs to 15 residues. Trimming stripped 1 base from V and 6 bases from J, with 13 bases between. Germline assignment: CDR1 WSHSY and CDR2 SAAADI. Written as DNA, the CDR3 is TGCGCCAGCAGTGAGTGGAGGGAAGGCGGTCAGCCCCAGCATTTT. Protein product: CASSEWREGGQPQHF.

V and J are TRBV6-5 and TRBJ1-1; a weak D match, TRBD1 (6 bases). Trimming took off 0 bases at V and 5 bases at J, with 7 bases between the two ends. Germline CDR1 is MNHEY and CDR2 is SVGAGI. This CDR3 has 13 residues. In nucleotides, the CDR3 is TGTGCCAGCAGTTACTCAGGGGGGACTGAAGCTTTCTTT. Its protein is CASSYSGGTEAFF.

This chain links TRBV19 with TRBJ2-1; TRBD1 matches at 7 bases. V dropped 3 bases and J dropped 9; count of bases not matched to a gene: 8. The germline V gene encodes CDR1 LNHDA and CDR2 SQIVND (reference sequence). The CDR3 consists of 14 residues. The CDR3 DNA is TGTGCCAGTAGTATCCGGGACAGTTCGCGTGAGCAGTTCTTC. It translates to CASSIRDSSREQFF. Full variable domain (outside the CDR3, taken from reference TRBV19 and TRBJ2-1): DGGITQSPKYLFRKEGQNVTLSCEQNLNHDAMYWYRQDPGQGLRLIYYSQIVNDFQKGDIAEGYSVSREKKESFPLTVTSAQKNPTAFYLCASSIRDSSREQFFGPGTRLTVL.

The CDR3 spells CASSVGTAESQPQHF. The CDR3 DNA is TGCGCCAGCAGCGTCGGGACAGCGGAAAGTCAGCCCCAGCATTTT. The genes are TRBV5-1 and TRBJ1-5; 7 nucleotides line up with TRBD1. CDR1 SGHRS and CDR2 YFSETQ come from the germline V gene. J was trimmed by 6 bases and V by 4 bases; bases with no gene match: 10. CDR3 size: 15 residues.

This clone has only one observation. The chain combines TRBV10-1 with TRBJ2-5, with a weak D call TRBD2 (6 bases). From germline, CDR1 is WNHNN and CDR2 SYGVQD (reference sequence). The CDR3 totals 13 residues. Trimming cost V 5 bases and J 2 bases, with 9 bases left between them. The CDR3 loop reads CASSFAGQETQYF. DNA of the CDR3: TGCGCCAGCAGTTTTGCGGGGCAAGAGACCCAGTACTTC.

This clone was detected once. The gene calls are TRBV19 and TRBJ1-4; 12 bases are a match to TRBD1. From germline, CDR1 is LNHDA and CDR2 SQIVND (reference sequence). The junction had 8 bases not matched to a gene; V was cut back by 5 bases and J by 10 bases. The CDR3 is made up of 15 amino acids. CDR3 nucleotides: TGTGCCAGTAGTTCTCCGGGACAGGGGGCCCTAAAACTGTTTTTT. It yields the protein CASSSPGQGALKLFF.

This clone has a handful of counts. The chain carries TRBV18 and TRBJ1-4; D ambiguous. There are 14 residues in the CDR3. Germline-derived CDR1 and CDR2 are KGHSH and LQKENI. The V end was cut by 6 bases, the J end by 2 bases, with 10 bases between. CDR3 DNA: TGTGCCAGCTCGACCCGGGAGACTAATGAAAAACTGTTTTTT. The encoded protein is CASSTRETNEKLFF.

J is TRBJ2-5 and V is TRBV5-4; 10 nucleotides agree with TRBD1. CDR1 and CDR2 (germline): SGHNT, YYREEE (reference sequence). Trimming cost V 5 bases and J 5 bases; bases outside gene matches: 12. The CDR3 runs 16 residues. The CDR3 is CASSRADRGLGETQYF. CDR3 DNA sequence: TGTGCCAGCAGTCGCGCAGACAGGGGGCTCGGGGAGACCCAGTACTTC.

The rearrangement links TRBV24-1 to TRBJ2-5; D uncertain. From germline, CDR1 is KGHDR and CDR2 SFDVKD. The CDR3 runs 13 residues. The V and J ends lost 4 bases and 5 bases respectively, with 10 bases between them. In DNA form, the CDR3 reads TGTGCCACCAGTGAGACGCTTGCGGAGACCCAGTACTTC. Encoded protein: CATSETLAETQYF.